The 18 T cell receptor beta chains presented below share a single source sample, sequenced in a study of CD8+CD57+ T cells in acquired aplastic anemia. Sequenced patients had shown CD8+CD57+ cell expansion by flow cytometry. Using genomic DNA as the template, TCR beta VDJ and CDR3 profiling was carried out. MiXCR, run by TCRdb on the reads, gives a single entry per CDR3 protein. The table includes some 200,000 distinct CDR3 sequences, over 55% detected once. Sequencing was performed on sorted CD4+, CD8+, or CD8+CD57+ T cells (not recorded which) from PBMCs. All receptors derive from a human donor with aplastic anemia.

The chain combines TRBV7-2 with TRBJ1-1; no clear D gene. The CDR3 length is 14 residues. Germline CDR1 SGHTA, CDR2 FQGNSA. Between the trimmed V and J ends, which lost 3 bases and 1 base, there was a span of 9 bases. CDR3 in amino acids: CASSLGVENTEAFF. In DNA form, the CDR3 reads TGTGCCAGCAGCTTGGGTGTGGAGAACACTGAAGCTTTCTTT. The full variable domain, in which reference TRBV7-2 and TRBJ1-1 provide the parts outside the CDR3, is GAGVSQSPSNKVTEKGKDVELRCDPISGHTALYWYRQSLGQGLEFLIYFQGNSAPDKSGLPSDRFSAERTGGSVSTLTIQRTQQEDSAVYLCASSLGVENTEAFFGQGTRLTVV.

This clonotype appeared once. The rearrangement links TRBV5-5 to TRBJ1-1, with 8 nucleotides matching TRBD1. Per the germline V gene, CDR1 is SGHKS and CDR2 is YYEKEE (reference sequence). Germline trimming cut 3 bases from V and 1 base from J; bases unmatched to any gene: 5. The CDR3 is 15 residues long. In DNA, the CDR3 is TGTGCCAGCAGCTACACCGGGACAGGGAACACTGAAGCTTTCTTT. Translation: CASSYTGTGNTEAFF.

This clonotype was picked up many times. This rearrangement joins TRBV5-8 to TRBJ2-6; TRBD1 agrees at 9 bases. With 3 bases clipped from V and 1 base from J, the junction kept 5 bases outside the gene matches. The germline gives CDR1 SGHTS, CDR2 YDEGEE. This CDR3 is built from 17 residues. CDR3 sequence (DNA): TGTGCCAGCAGCTCGGGACAGGGACCTTCTGGGGCCAACGTCCTGACTTTC. It is translated as CASSSGQGPSGANVLTF.

This clonotype was counted at least ten times. This chain links TRBV11-2 with TRBJ2-7; possible D gene TRBD1, 6 bases. The CDR3 contains 16 residues. Germline CDR1 SGHAT, CDR2 FQNNGV. V was pared by 1 base and J by 1 base, with 14 bases between. The DNA of the CDR3 is TGTGCCAGCAGCTTAGCTCCAAAGACAGGATCCTACGAGCAGTACTTC. Translation gives CASSLAPKTGSYEQYF.

The chain links TRBV19 to TRBJ2-5; a possible D gene is TRBD1 (6 bases). The CDR3 runs 14 residues. Trimming removed 9 bases from V and 5 bases from J, with 19 bases in between. Germline assignment: CDR1 LNHDA and CDR2 SQIVND (reference sequence). The CDR3: CASRAGQYKETQYF. The DNA for the CDR3 is TGTGCCAGCAGGGCCGGACAGTATAAGGAGACCCAGTACTTC.

This clonotype appeared a few times. This chain connects TRBV7-6 to TRBJ1-2; D remains ambiguous. Germline V gene data show CDR1 as SGHVS and CDR2 as FNYEAQ. The ends were cut back, 4 bases at V and 4 bases at J, with 13 bases in the middle. The CDR3 has 14 amino acids. The CDR3 coding sequence is TGTGCCAGCAGCTCAGACGCGAAGGCCTATGGCTACACCTTC. Encoded protein: CASSSDAKAYGYTF.

The chain combines TRBV6-5 with TRBJ1-2; TRBD1 might be the D (6 bases). Germline V gene lookup returns CDR1 MNHEY and CDR2 SVGAGI. Trimming left V 10 bases short and J 4 bases short, with 16 bases between. There are 13 residues in the CDR3. The chain's CDR3 is CATTDSTFYGYTF. CDR3 DNA: TGTGCCACCACGGACAGCACCTTCTATGGCTACACCTTC.

The sample holds many counts of this clonotype. This chain uses TRBV6-1 with TRBJ2-1; 8 bases match TRBD1. Germline V lookup: CDR1 MNHNS, CDR2 SASEGT. Trimming cost V 7 bases and J 4 bases; bases outside gene matches: 9. The CDR3 consists of 15 residues. The CDR3 coding sequence is TGTGCCAGCACCCTAACTCAGGGGGCTTACAATGAGCAGTTCTTC. This translates into CASTLTQGAYNEQFF.

V usage is TRBV20-1 and J usage is TRBJ2-1; 10 bases align to TRBD1. The J segment lost 4 bases and the V segment lost 6 bases, leaving 6 bases of the junction unmatched. The germline CDR1 and CDR2 sequences are DFQATT and SNEGSKA (reference sequence). CDR3 size: 14 residues. The CDR3, as DNA: TGCAGTGCGCATCCGGGACAGGGGTACAATGAGCAGTTCTTC. As protein: CSAHPGQGYNEQFF.

The chain joins TRBV24-1 to TRBJ2-2; tentatively, D is TRBD1 or TRBD2 (5 bases each). CDR1 KGHDR and CDR2 SFDVKD come from the germline V gene. The CDR3 is made up of 12 amino acids. Trimming took off 3 bases at V and 16 bases at J, with 14 bases between the two ends. The CDR3 spells CATSDESGRPFF. DNA of the CDR3: TGTGCCACCAGTGATGAGTCAGGGAGACCGTTTTTT.

V usage is TRBV12-3 or TRBV12-4 and J usage is TRBJ1-2, with D possibly TRBD1 on 5 matching bases. The CDR3 loop spans 16 amino acids. Between the trimmed V and J ends, which lost 0 bases and 8 bases, there was a span of 19 bases. CDR3 DNA sequence: TGTGCCAGCAGTTTAGCGCGAGTGGGGGGTACGAAGGGCTACACCTTC. This encodes CASSLARVGGTKGYTF.

This clonotype has more than one count but fewer than ten. V usage is TRBV9 and J usage is TRBJ2-1; TRBD1 matches at 10 bases. This CDR3 comprises 16 residues. Trimming removed 5 bases from V and 7 bases from J; junction bases left unmatched: 12. Germline CDR1 reads SGDLS; CDR2 reads YYNGEE. The CDR3 region has the DNA TGTGCCAGCAGAGGAACTCCGGGACAGGGGTTGAATGAGCAGTTCTTC. Translating gives CASRGTPGQGLNEQFF.

The chain recombines TRBV19 with TRBJ1-5; 7 bases map to TRBD1. The V gene end was trimmed by 4 bases and the J gene end by 2 bases; junction bases not matched to a gene: 11. Germline V gene sequence: CDR1 LNHDA, CDR2 SQIVND (reference sequence). CDR3 length equals 17 residues. The CDR3 reads CASSTTNRGGGNQPQHF. The CDR3 region has the DNA TGTGCCAGTAGTACTACGAACAGGGGAGGTGGCAATCAGCCCCAGCATTTT.

The V and J genes are TRBV20-1 and TRBJ2-7; a possible D gene is TRBD1 (6 bases). Trimming removed 5 bases at V and 0 bases at J, with 17 bases between. In germline, CDR1 is DFQATT, CDR2 SNEGSKA (reference sequence). The CDR3 is 15 residues long. The CDR3: CSAARQDQSSYEQYF. The DNA of the CDR3 is TGCAGTGCTGCCCGACAGGATCAGAGCTCCTACGAGCAGTACTTC.

The chain is built from TRBV30 and TRBJ1-6; no definite D call. Germline-derived CDR1 and CDR2 are GTSNPN and SVGIG (reference sequence). There are 14 residues in the CDR3. Between the trimmed V and J ends, which lost 4 bases and 5 bases, there was a span of 12 bases. The CDR3 sequence is CAWIPGRHNSPLHF. CDR3 bases: TGTGCCTGGATTCCCGGGAGACATAATTCACCCCTCCACTTT. Full variable domain (missing parts from reference TRBV30 and TRBJ1-6): SQTIHQWPATLVQPVGSPLSLECTVEGTSNPNLYWYRQAAGRGLQLLFYSVGIGQISSEVPQNLSASRPQDRQFILSSKKLLLSDSGFYLCAWIPGRHNSPLHFGNGTRLTVT.

This rearrangement joins TRBV5-4 to TRBJ2-7; D is undetermined. Trimming left V 3 bases short and J 1 base short, with 14 bases between. There are 15 residues in the CDR3. Germline CDR1 reads SGHNT; CDR2 reads YYREEE (reference sequence). Written as DNA, the CDR3 is TGTGCCAGCAGCTGGTCTGGCGTGGAATCCTACGAGCAGTACTTC. Its protein product is CASSWSGVESYEQYF. Full variable domain (remainder filled in from reference TRBV5-4 and TRBJ2-7): ETGVTQSPTHLIKTRGQQVTLRCSSQSGHNTVSWYQQALGQGPQFIFQYYREEENGRGNFPPRFSGLQFPNYSSELNVNALELDDSALYLCASSWSGVESYEQYFGPGTRLTVT.

Points on this clonotype: The junction and the germline gene differ at one end; a read error may be behind it. V is TRBV5-1 and J is TRBJ1-1, with 8 bases that match TRBD1. CDR1 SGHRS and CDR2 YFSETQ come from the germline V gene. This CDR3 comprises 12 residues. The CDR3 sequence is CASSPGGTEALF. CDR3 coding DNA: TGCGCCAGCAGTCCAGGGGGCACTGAAGCTCTCTTT.

This chain links TRBV19 with TRBJ2-3, with D perhaps matching TRBD1 or TRBD2 (5 bases each). V was cut by 10 bases and J by 0 bases, with 14 bases left in between. CDR3 size: 14 residues. Germline V lookup: CDR1 LNHDA, CDR2 SQIVND (reference sequence). For the CDR3, the DNA is TGTGCCACCCTACCGGGACCAAGCACAGATACGCAGTATTTT. Its translation is CATLPGPSTDTQYF.